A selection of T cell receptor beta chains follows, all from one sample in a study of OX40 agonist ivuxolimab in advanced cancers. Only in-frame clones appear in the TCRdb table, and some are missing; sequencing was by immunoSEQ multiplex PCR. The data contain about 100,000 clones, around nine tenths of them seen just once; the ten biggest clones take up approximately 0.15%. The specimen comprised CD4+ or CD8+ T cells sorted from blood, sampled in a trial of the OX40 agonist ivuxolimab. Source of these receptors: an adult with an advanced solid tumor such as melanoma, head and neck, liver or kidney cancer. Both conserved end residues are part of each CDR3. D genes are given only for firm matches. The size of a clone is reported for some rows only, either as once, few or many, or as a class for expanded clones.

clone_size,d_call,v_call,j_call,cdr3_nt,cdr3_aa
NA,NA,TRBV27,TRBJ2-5,TGTGCCAGCAGTCCCCGACAGGCGGAGACCCAGTACTTC,CASSPRQAETQYF
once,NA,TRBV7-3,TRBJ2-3,TGTGCCAGCAGCTTATCTGTAGGCACGCAGTATTTT,CASSLSVGTQYF
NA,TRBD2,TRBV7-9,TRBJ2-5,TGTGCCAGCAGCTTAGGCGGGAGGCAAGAGACCCAGTACTTC,CASSLGGRQETQYF
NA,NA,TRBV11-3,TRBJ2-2,TGTGCCAGCAGCCCGAACAGAAACGGGGAGCTGTTTTTT,CASSPNRNGELFF
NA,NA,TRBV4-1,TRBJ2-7,TGCGCCAGCAGCCAAGTGGGGGTTTACGAGCAGTACTTC,CASSQVGVYEQYF
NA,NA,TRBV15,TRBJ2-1,TGTGCCACCAGCAGAGATCAAGTAGTAGGGAATGAGCAGTTCTTC,CATSRDQVVGNEQFF
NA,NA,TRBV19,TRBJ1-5,TGTGCCAGTAGGACGGGACATTATAGCAATCAGCCCCAGCATTTT,CASRTGHYSNQPQHF
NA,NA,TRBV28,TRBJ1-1,TGTGCCAGCAGTTTATTGTTGAACACTGAAGCTTTCTTT,CASSLLLNTEAFF
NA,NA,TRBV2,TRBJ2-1,TGTGCCAGAGGAAAATTATCCCATGAGCAGTTCTTC,CARGKLSHEQFF
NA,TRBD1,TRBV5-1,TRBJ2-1,TGCGCCAGCAGCTTACCGGGACAGGGCTCCTACAATGAGCAGTTCTTC,CASSLPGQGSYNEQFF
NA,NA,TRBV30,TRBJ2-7,TGTGCCTGGAGTGTACCAGTTGCCTACGAGCAGTACTTC,CAWSVPVAYEQYF
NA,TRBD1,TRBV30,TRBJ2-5,TGTGCCTGGAGCGCCGGACAGGGGACCAAAGAGACCCAGTACTTC,CAWSAGQGTKETQYF
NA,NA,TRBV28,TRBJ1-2,TGTGCCAGCAGTTTTATGGCTAACTATGGCTACACCTTC,CASSFMANYGYTF
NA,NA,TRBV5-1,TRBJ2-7,TGCGCCAGCAGCTTCAATGAGCTTAAGTACGAGCAGTACTTC,CASSFNELKYEQYF
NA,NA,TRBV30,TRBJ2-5,TGTGCCTGGAGTGCCAAAGAGACCCAGTACTTC,CAWSAKETQYF